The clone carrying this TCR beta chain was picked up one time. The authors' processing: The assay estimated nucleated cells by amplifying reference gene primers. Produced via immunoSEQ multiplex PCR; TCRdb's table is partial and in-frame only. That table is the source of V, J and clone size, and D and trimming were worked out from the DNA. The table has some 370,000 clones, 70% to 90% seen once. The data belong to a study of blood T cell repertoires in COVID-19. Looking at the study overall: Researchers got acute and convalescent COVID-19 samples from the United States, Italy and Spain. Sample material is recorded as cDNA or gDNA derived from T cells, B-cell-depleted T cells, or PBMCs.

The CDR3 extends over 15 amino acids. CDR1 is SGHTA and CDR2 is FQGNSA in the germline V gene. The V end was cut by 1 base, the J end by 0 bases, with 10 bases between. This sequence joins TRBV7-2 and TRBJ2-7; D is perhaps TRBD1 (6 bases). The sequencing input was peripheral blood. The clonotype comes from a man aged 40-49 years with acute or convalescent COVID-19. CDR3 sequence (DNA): TGTGCCAGCAGCTTAGGACAGGCGGTCTCCTACGAGCAGTACTTC. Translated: CASSLGQAVSYEQYF.